This T cell receptor beta chain was observed in a study of control samples from healthy donors and cancer patients. Germline V gene data show CDR1 as LNHDA and CDR2 as SQIVND (reference sequence). The CDR3 has 15 amino acids. V lost 6 bases, J lost 4 bases, and 15 bases lay in between. Clones were sequenced by immunoSEQ multiplex PCR, and TCRdb holds only the in-frame ones, with some missing. The sample shows approximately 120,000 clones, roughly 89% of them seen only once. V and J are TRBV19 and TRBJ2-2; D gene ambiguous. The source of this sequence is a woman between 45 and 60 years old in good health. Sequencing was carried out using blood. The CDR3 DNA sequence: TGTGCCAGTAGGACCCTCGGCAGTTTCACCGGGGAGCTGTTTTTT. Translated: CASRTLGSFTGELFF.